A single count supports the clone carrying this TCR beta chain. The sample is drawn from a study of T cell responses to AZD1222 COVID-19 vaccine. Method: immunoSEQ multiplex PCR; TCRdb's copy keeps in-frame clones and lacks some. Among approximately 180,000 clones listed, roughly 92% were seen once. Germline V gene data show CDR1 as SEHNR and CDR2 as FQNEAQ (reference sequence). The V gene lost 2 bases and the J gene lost 1 base, with 16 bases spanning the gap. This CDR3 has 17 residues. Here the sequenced sample was peripheral blood, taken on day 0 of AZD1222 vaccination. V and J are TRBV7-9 and TRBJ2-3; possibly TRBD2 for D (6 bases). The sequence was obtained from an adult in good health. The CDR3: CASSLFGGGFRTDTQYF. CDR3 DNA sequence: TGTGCCAGCAGCTTATTCGGAGGAGGGTTCCGCACAGATACGCAGTATTTT. Full variable domain (outside the CDR3, taken from reference TRBV7-9 and TRBJ2-3): DTGVSQNPRHKITKRGQNVTFRCDPISEHNRLYWYRQTLGQGPEFLTYFQNEAQLEKSRLLSDRFSAERPKGSFSTLEIQRTEQGDSAMYLCASSLFGGGFRTDTQYFGPGTRLTVL.